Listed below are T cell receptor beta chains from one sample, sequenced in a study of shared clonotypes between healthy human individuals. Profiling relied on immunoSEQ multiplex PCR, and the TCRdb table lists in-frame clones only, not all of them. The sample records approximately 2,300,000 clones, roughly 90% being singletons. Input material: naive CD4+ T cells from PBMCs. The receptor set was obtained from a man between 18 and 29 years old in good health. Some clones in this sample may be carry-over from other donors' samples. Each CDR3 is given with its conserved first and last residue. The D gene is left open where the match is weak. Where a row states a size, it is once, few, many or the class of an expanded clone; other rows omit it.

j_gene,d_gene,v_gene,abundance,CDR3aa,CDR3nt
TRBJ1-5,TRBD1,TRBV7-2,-,CASSPALGGRQPQHF,TGTGCCAGCAGCCCGGCGTTAGGGGGCAGGCAGCCCCAGCATTTT
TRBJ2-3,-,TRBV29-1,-,CSVDEDTQYF,TGCAGCGTTGATGAAGATACGCAGTATTTT
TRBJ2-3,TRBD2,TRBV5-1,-,CASRGLAGGADTQYF,TGCGCCAGCAGGGGCCTGGCGGGAGGGGCAGATACGCAGTATTTT
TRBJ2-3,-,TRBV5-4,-,CASSALTLMGADTQYF,TGTGCCAGCAGCGCCTTGACCCTTATGGGGGCAGATACGCAGTATTTT
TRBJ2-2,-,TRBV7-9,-,CASSLVGGELFF,TGTGCCAGCAGCTTAGTGGGCGGGGAGCTGTTTTTT
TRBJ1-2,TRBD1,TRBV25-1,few,CASSTDRGDYGYTF,TGTGCCAGCAGTACGGACAGGGGGGACTATGGCTACACCTTC
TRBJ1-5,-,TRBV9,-,CASSASSGQPQHF,TGTGCCAGCAGCGCCTCGTCGGGTCAGCCCCAGCATTTT
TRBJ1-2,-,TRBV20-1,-,CSGPGRRGYTF,TGCAGTGGGCCTGGGCGACGGGGCTACACCTTC
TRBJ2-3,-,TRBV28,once,CASSPYLIGGPTDTQYF,TGTGCCAGCAGTCCTTACCTAATCGGGGGACCCACAGATACGCAGTATTTT
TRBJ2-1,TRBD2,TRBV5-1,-,CASSLLAGAMNEQFF,TGCGCCAGCAGCTTACTAGCGGGAGCTATGAATGAGCAGTTCTTC
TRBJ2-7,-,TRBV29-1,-,CSVGPRVLSYEQYF,TGCAGCGTAGGGCCGCGGGTTCTGTCCTACGAGCAGTACTTC
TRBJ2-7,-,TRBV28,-,CASQAGYTPYEQYF,TGTGCCAGCCAGGCGGGGTACACCCCTTACGAGCAGTACTTC
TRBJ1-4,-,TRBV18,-,CASSPPSESNEKLFF,TGTGCCAGCTCACCACCTTCGGAATCTAATGAAAAACTGTTTTTT
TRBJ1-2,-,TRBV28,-,CATNGHPNYGYTF,TGTGCCACAAACGGGCACCCTAACTATGGCTACACCTTC
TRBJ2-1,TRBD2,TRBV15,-,CATSREYGLAGEFSYNEQFF,TGTGCCACCAGCAGAGAGTATGGGCTAGCGGGAGAGTTCTCCTACAATGAGCAGTTCTTC
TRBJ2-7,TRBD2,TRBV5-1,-,CASSFTSGRTYEQYF,TGCGCCAGCAGCTTCACTAGCGGGAGGACCTACGAGCAGTACTTC
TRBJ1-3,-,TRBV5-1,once,CASSLGPLGGNTIYF,TGCGCCAGCAGCTTGGGGCCTCTGGGGGGAAACACCATATATTTT
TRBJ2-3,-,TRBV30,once,CAWSPLADGTDTQYF,TGTGCCTGGAGTCCACTAGCAGACGGCACAGATACGCAGTATTTT
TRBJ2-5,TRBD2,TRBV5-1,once,CASASTSGSPAQETQYF,TGCGCCAGCGCTTCGACTAGCGGGAGCCCAGCCCAAGAGACCCAGTACTTC
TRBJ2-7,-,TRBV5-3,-,CARAGFPYEQYF,TGTGCCAGAGCGGGGTTCCCCTACGAGCAGTACTTC
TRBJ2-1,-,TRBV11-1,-,CASSLGAEQFF,TGTGCCAGCAGCTTAGGGGCAGAGCAGTTCTTC
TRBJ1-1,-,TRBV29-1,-,CSVDGTGEAFF,TGCAGCGTTGACGGGACGGGTGAAGCTTTCTTT
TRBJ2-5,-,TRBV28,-,CASRSRGWETQYF,TGTGCCAGCAGGTCGCGGGGTTGGGAGACCCAGTACTTC
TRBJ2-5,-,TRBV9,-,CASSVAEGETQYF,TGTGCCAGCAGCGTAGCTGAGGGGGAGACCCAGTACTTC
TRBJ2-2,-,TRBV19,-,CASSISGTPQRELFF,TGTGCCAGTAGTATTTCCGGGACCCCTCAGAGGGAGCTGTTTTTT
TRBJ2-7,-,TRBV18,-,CASSPAAESSYEQYF,TGTGCCAGCTCACCAGCGGCGGAGAGCTCCTACGAGCAGTACTTC
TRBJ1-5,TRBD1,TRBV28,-,CASNTGAAGNQPQHF,TGTGCCAGCAACACAGGGGCCGCGGGCAATCAGCCCCAGCATTTT
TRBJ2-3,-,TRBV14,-,CASSQALRGTDTQYF,TGTGCCAGCAGCCAAGCTCTACGGGGCACAGATACGCAGTATTTT
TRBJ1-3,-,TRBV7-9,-,CASSFGTYSGNTIYF,TGTGCCAGCAGCTTTGGGACCTACTCTGGAAACACCATATATTTT
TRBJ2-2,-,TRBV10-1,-,CASSAERERTGELFF,TGCGCCAGCAGTGCCGAGAGGGAGAGAACCGGGGAGCTGTTTTTT